A single sample is the source of the 17 T cell receptor beta chains below, sequenced in a study of T-cell memory formation after mild COVID-19. Via MiXCR, TCRdb re-called the 5' RACE reads, giving one row per CDR3 protein. The sample has about 270,000 distinct CDR3 sequences, approximately 18% seen once. Sequenced material: PBMCs or a T cell subset sorted from them (not recorded which). These receptors all come from a young man who had mild COVID-19 (a few samples of this study predate the infection). Cell type and time point are not known.

Only a few counts were recorded for this clonotype. The CDR3 spells CASTEVGQPQHF. Here the CDR3 DNA reads TGTGCCAGCACTGAGGTCGGTCAGCCCCAGCATTTT. The chain joins TRBV28 to TRBJ1-5; no reliable D call. V was pared by 7 bases and J by 6 bases, with 10 bases between. From germline, CDR1 is MDHEN and CDR2 SYDVKM. The CDR3 consists of 12 residues. The entire variable domain, with the rest obtained from reference TRBV28 and TRBJ1-5, is as follows: DVKVTQSSRYLVKRTGEKVFLECVQDMDHENMFWYRQDPGLGLRLIYFSYDVKMKEKGDIPEGYSVSREKKERFSLILESASTNQTSMYLCASTEVGQPQHFGDGTRLSIL.

This clonotype was detected a few times. This chain uses TRBV13 with TRBJ1-2, with D unclear. Looked up from germline, CDR1 is PRHDT and CDR2 is FYEKMQ (reference sequence). V gave up 3 bases and J gave up 6 bases, with 14 bases separating them. The CDR3 spans 14 residues. The CDR3 loop is CASSFSGPKDGYTF. The DNA for the CDR3 is TGTGCCAGCAGCTTTTCAGGCCCAAAAGATGGCTACACCTTC. The entire variable domain, with the rest obtained from reference TRBV13 and TRBJ1-2, is as follows: AAGVIQSPRHLIKEKRETATLKCYPIPRHDTVYWYQQGPGQDPQFLISFYEKMQSDKGSIPDRFSAQQFSDYHSELNMSSLELGDSALYFCASSFSGPKDGYTFGSGTRLTVV.

The gene calls are TRBV9 and TRBJ1-2; D perhaps matches TRBD1 (5 bases). Germline V gene data show CDR1 as SGDLS and CDR2 as YYNGEE. The CDR3 is made up of 14 amino acids. Trimming left V 0 bases short and J 2 bases short, with 8 bases between. The CDR3 here is CASSVGGGNYGYTF. The CDR3 DNA follows: TGTGCCAGCAGCGTAGGGGGCGGAAACTATGGCTACACCTTC.

The rearrangement joins TRBV18 to TRBJ1-1; D gene ambiguous. This CDR3 contains 13 residues. CDR1 and CDR2 (germline): KGHSH, LQKENI. V lost 6 bases and J 0 bases, leaving 8 bases between the germline ends. Here the CDR3 reads CASSTAMNTEAFF. The DNA for the CDR3 is TGTGCCAGCTCCACAGCCATGAACACTGAAGCTTTCTTT.

This clonotype was seen more than once but under ten times. The rearrangement joins TRBV12-3 or TRBV12-4 to TRBJ1-2, with a possible D match to TRBD1 (5 bases). Trimming cost V 3 bases and J 0 bases, with 14 bases left between them. The CDR3 runs 16 residues. DNA for the CDR3: TGTGCCAGCAGTTTTACCGGGGCTTCAGCTAACTATGGCTACACCTTC. Translation: CASSFTGASANYGYTF.

This clonotype was detected ten times or more. J is TRBJ2-3 and V is TRBV5-6; 10 positions match TRBD2. This CDR3 contains 13 residues. V shed 8 bases, J shed 4 bases, and the junction held 4 bases outside the gene matches. Per the germline V gene, CDR1 is SGHDT and CDR2 is YYEEEE. CDR3 DNA: TGTGCCAGTACTAGCGGGGTAGCAGATACGCAGTATTTT. It specifies CASTSGVADTQYF.

This chain uses TRBV7-2 with TRBJ2-1; TRBD2 aligns across 8 bases. The CDR3 is 16 residues long. Trimming took 5 bases from V and 10 from J; bases not matched to a gene: 16. Germline CDR1 and CDR2: SGHTA and FQGNSA. CDR3 coding DNA: TGTGCCAGCAGCGCCTCTCTCCTAGCGGGCCCCGGGGAGCAGTTCTTC. Amino acid sequence: CASSASLLAGPGEQFF.

The genes are TRBV4-1 and TRBJ2-7; D gene uncertain. The ends were cut back, 0 bases at V and 3 bases at J, with 12 bases in the middle. The CDR3 contains 15 residues. Germline values: CDR1 MGHRA, CDR2 YSYEKL. The CDR3 reads CASSQDPTALYEQYF. The CDR3 DNA is TGCGCCAGCAGCCAAGATCCCACAGCTCTCTACGAGCAGTACTTC.

This clonotype came up a few times. V is TRBV3-1 and J is TRBJ2-4; 11 nucleotides match TRBD2. V lost 4 bases to trimming and J lost 7 bases; unmatched junction nucleotides: 0. The germline gives CDR1 LGHDT, CDR2 YNNKEL (reference sequence). The CDR3 has 13 residues. The CDR3 bases are TGTGCCAGCAGCCCTAGCGGGGGGAACATTCAGTACTTC. Amino acids: CASSPSGGNIQYF.

This clonotype has ten or more counts. The chain links TRBV12-3 or TRBV12-4 to TRBJ2-1; tentative D call: TRBD2 (6 bases). V was trimmed by 7 bases and J by 6 bases, leaving 13 bases between them. The length of the CDR3 is 13 residues. CDR3 amino acids: CASIYGGINEQFF. CDR3 nucleotides: TGTGCCAGCATCTACGGGGGTATCAATGAGCAGTTCTTC.

This clonotype came up a few times. This chain connects TRBV27 to TRBJ2-7; no reliable D call. V dropped 3 bases and J dropped 6 bases, with 9 bases sitting between them. Germline V gene sequence: CDR1 MNHEY, CDR2 SMNVEV (reference sequence). This CDR3 has 12 residues. CDR3 protein: CASSLGRTEQYF. CDR3 in DNA: TGTGCCAGCAGTTTGGGTAGAACCGAGCAGTACTTC.

The CDR3 nucleotides are TGCAGTGCTAGAGATGGACCGTACGAGCAGTACGTC. Translated, it gives CSARDGPYEQYV. The chain is built from TRBV20-1 and TRBJ2-7; D remains unclear. In germline, CDR1 is DFQATT, CDR2 SNEGSKA (reference sequence). Trimming took off 0 bases at V and 4 bases at J, with 7 bases between the two ends. CDR3 length: 12 amino acids.

The chain links TRBV7-9 to TRBJ1-2; no clear D gene. V was trimmed by 5 bases and J by 0 bases, leaving 10 bases between them. This CDR3 spans 14 amino acids. Germline V CDR1 and CDR2: SEHNR, FQNEAQ (reference sequence). DNA of the CDR3: TGTGCCAGCAGCGTAAGGGAAACTAACTATGGCTACACCTTC. This encodes CASSVRETNYGYTF.

The rearrangement joins TRBV7-9 to TRBJ2-1, with 12 bases lining up with TRBD1. After removal of 4 bases from V and 8 bases from J, the junction contained 12 bases not matched to a gene. Germline CDR1 SEHNR, CDR2 FQNEAQ (reference sequence). The CDR3 contains 17 residues. CDR3 DNA: TGTGCCAGCAGCTCTCCAGCGCCGGGACAGGGGGCCTATGAGCAGTTCTTC. Amino acid sequence: CASSSPAPGQGAYEQFF.

V is TRBV6-2 or TRBV6-3 and J is TRBJ2-1; D assignment may be TRBD1 or TRBD2 (7 bases each). CDR3 length equals 15 residues. Trimming took 8 bases from V and 6 from J, leaving 20 bases between them. Germline V lookup: CDR1 MNHEY, CDR2 SVGEGT. CDR3 sequence reads: CASHGGGGGGNEQFF. The DNA of the CDR3 is TGTGCCAGCCACGGAGGGGGCGGGGGCGGCAATGAGCAGTTCTTC.

The J gene is TRBJ1-6, the V gene TRBV5-4; a possible D gene is TRBD1 (6 bases). The CDR3 spans 16 residues. Germline V lookup: CDR1 SGHNT, CDR2 YYREEE (reference sequence). Trimming removed 5 bases from V and 8 bases from J, with 20 bases in between. The CDR3 DNA is TGTGCCAGCAGTCTGGGGGGTCTGGGGGCTTATTCACCCCTCCACTTT. This encodes CASSLGGLGAYSPLHF.

This clonotype was counted ten times or more. The chain carries TRBV12-3 or TRBV12-4 and TRBJ1-2; D is possibly TRBD1 (6 bases). V lost 4 bases, J lost 4 bases, and 13 bases lay in between. The CDR3 sequence is 14 residues long. For the CDR3, the DNA is TGTGCCAGCAGTTCTCAAACAGGGATCTATGGCTACACCTTC. It translates to CASSSQTGIYGYTF.